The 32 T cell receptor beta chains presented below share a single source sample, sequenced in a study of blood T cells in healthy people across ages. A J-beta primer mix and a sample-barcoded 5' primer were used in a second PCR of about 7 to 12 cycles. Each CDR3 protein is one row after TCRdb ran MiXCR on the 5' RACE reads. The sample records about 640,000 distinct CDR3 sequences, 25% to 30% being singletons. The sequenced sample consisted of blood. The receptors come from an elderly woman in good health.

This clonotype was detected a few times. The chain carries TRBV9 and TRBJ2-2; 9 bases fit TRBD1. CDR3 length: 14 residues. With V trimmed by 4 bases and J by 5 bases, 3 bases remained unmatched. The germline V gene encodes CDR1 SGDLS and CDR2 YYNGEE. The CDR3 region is CASSRGTGTGELFF. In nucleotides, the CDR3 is TGTGCCAGCAGCCGAGGGACAGGGACCGGGGAGCTGTTTTTT.

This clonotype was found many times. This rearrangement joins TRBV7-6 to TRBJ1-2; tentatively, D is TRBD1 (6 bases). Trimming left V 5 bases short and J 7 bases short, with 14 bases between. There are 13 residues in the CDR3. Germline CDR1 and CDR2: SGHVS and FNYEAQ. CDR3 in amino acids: CASSALQGGGYTF. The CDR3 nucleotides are TGTGCCAGCAGCGCCTTACAGGGCGGTGGCTACACCTTC.

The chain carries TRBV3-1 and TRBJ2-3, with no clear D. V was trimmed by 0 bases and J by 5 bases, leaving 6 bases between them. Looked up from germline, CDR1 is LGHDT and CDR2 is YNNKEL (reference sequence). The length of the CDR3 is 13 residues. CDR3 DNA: TGTGCCAGCAGCCAAGATGTCGTAGATACGCAGTATTTT. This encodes CASSQDVVDTQYF.

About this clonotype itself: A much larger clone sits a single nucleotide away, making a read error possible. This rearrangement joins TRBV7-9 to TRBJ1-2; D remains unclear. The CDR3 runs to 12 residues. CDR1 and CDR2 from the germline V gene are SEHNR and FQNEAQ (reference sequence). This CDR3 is CASSVGEYGHTF. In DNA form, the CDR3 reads TGTGCCAGCAGCGTTGGGGAGTATGGCCACACCTTC.

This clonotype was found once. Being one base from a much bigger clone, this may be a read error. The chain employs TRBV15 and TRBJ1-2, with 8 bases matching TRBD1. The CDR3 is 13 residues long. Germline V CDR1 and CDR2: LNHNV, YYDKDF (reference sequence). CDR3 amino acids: CVTSRDRGYGYTF. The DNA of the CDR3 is TGTGTCACCAGCAGAGACAGGGGCTATGGCTACACCTTC. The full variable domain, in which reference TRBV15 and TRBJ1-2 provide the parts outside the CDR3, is DAMVIQNPRYQVTQFGKPVTLSCSQTLNHNVMYWYQQKSSQAPKLLFHYYDKDFNNEADTPDNFQSRRPNTSFCFLDIRSPGLGDTAMYLCVTSRDRGYGYTFGSGTRLTVV.

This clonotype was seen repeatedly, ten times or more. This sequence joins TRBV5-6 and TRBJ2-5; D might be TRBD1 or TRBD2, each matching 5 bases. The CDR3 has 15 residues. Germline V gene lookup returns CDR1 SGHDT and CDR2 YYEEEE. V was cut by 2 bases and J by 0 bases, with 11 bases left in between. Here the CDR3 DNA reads TGTGCCAGCAGCTTAACAGGAGGCGACCAAGAGACCCAGTACTTC. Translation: CASSLTGGDQETQYF.

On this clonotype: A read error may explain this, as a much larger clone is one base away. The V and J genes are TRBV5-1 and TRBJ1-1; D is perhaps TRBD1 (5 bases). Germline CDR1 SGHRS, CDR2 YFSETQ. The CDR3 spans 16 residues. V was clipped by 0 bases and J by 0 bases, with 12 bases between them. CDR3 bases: TGCGCCAGCAGCTTGGTCTTGGGGGGTGTGAACACTGAAGCTTTCTTT. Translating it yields CASSLVLGGVNTEAFF.

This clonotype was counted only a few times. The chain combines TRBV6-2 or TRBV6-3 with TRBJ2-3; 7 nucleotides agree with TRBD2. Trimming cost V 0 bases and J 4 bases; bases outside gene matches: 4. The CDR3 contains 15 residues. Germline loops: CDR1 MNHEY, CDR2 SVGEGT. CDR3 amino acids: CASSYSVRGADTQYF. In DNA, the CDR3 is TGTGCCAGCAGTTACTCGGTCCGGGGGGCAGATACGCAGTATTTT.

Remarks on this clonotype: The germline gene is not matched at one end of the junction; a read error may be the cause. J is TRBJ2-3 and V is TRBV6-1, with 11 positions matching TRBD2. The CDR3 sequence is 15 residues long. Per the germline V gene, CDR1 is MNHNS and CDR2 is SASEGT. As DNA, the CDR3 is TGTGTCAGCAGTGAAGCTAGCGGGGGGCCAGATACGCAGTATTTT. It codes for CVSSEASGGPDTQYF.

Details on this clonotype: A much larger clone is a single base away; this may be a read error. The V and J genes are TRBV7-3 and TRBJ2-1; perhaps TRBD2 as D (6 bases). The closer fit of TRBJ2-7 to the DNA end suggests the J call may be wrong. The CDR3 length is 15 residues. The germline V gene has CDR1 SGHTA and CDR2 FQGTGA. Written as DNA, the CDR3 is TGTGCCAGCAGCTTAGTGGCGGGAACCTACAATGAGCAGTACTTC. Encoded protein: CASSLVAGTYNEQYF.

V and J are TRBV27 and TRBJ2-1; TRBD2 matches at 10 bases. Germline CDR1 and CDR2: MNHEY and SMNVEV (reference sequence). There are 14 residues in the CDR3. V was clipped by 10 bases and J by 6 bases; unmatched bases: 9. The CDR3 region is CATKGLASTNEQFF. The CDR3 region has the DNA TGTGCCACTAAGGGACTAGCGTCTACCAATGAGCAGTTCTTC.

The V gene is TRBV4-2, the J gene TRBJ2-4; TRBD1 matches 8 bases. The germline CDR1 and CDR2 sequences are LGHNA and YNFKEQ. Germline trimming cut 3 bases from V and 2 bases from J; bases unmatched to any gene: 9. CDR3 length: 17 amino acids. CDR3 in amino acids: CASSHETGGITKNIQYF. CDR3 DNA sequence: TGTGCCAGCAGCCACGAAACAGGGGGGATTACCAAAAACATTCAGTACTTC.

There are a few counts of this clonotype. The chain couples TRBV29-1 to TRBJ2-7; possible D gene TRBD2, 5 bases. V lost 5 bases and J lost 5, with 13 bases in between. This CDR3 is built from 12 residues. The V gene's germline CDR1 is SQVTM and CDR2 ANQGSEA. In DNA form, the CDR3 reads TGCAGCGTTCTACCCCTCGGGAACGAGCAGTACTTC. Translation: CSVLPLGNEQYF.

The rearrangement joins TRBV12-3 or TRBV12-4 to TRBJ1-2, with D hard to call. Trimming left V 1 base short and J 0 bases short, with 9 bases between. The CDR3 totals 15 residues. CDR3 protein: CASSLDSSTNYGYTF. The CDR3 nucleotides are TGTGCCAGCAGTTTAGATTCCTCAACTAACTATGGCTACACCTTC.

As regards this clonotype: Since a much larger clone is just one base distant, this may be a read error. The CDR3 DNA reads as TGTGCCGGCAGCTTGGTCTCCGCGCGGGGGATCAACACAGATACGCAGTATTTT. Its translation is CAGSLVSARGINTDTQYF. The chain joins TRBV5-4 to TRBJ2-3; 7 bases are a match to TRBD2. Germline-derived CDR1 and CDR2 are SGHNT and YYREEE (reference sequence). The CDR3 has 18 amino acids.

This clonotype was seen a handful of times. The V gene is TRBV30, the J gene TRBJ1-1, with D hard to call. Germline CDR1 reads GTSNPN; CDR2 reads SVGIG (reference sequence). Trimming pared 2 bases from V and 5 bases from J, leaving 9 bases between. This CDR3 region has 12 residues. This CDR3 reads CAWSPQETEAFF. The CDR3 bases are TGTGCCTGGAGTCCCCAGGAGACTGAAGCTTTCTTT. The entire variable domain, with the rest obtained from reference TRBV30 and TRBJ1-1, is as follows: SQTIHQWPATLVQPVGSPLSLECTVEGTSNPNLYWYRQAAGRGLQLLFYSVGIGQISSEVPQNLSASRPQDRQFILSSKKLLLSDSGFYLCAWSPQETEAFFGQGTRLTVV.

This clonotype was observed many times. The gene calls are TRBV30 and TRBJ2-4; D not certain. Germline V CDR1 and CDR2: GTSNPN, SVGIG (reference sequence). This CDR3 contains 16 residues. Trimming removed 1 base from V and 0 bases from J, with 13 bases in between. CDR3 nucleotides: TGTGCCTGGAGTGCGGGTCCTCTGGGAGCCAAAAACATTCAGTACTTC. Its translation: CAWSAGPLGAKNIQYF.

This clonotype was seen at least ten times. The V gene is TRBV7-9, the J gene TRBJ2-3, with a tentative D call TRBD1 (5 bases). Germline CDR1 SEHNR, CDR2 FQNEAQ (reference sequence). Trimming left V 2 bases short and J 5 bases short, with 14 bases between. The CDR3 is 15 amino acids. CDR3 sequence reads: CASSLLLDRGDTQYF. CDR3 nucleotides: TGTGCCAGCAGCTTATTGTTGGATAGGGGAGATACGCAGTATTTT.

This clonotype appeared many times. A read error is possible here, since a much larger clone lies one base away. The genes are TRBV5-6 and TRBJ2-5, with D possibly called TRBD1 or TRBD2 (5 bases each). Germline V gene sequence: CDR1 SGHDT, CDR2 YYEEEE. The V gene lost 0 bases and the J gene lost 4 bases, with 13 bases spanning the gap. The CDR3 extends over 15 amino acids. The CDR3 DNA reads TGTGCCAGCAGCTTGGGCCGGGGTAGGGGAGAGACCCAGTACTTC. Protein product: CASSLGRGRGETQYF.

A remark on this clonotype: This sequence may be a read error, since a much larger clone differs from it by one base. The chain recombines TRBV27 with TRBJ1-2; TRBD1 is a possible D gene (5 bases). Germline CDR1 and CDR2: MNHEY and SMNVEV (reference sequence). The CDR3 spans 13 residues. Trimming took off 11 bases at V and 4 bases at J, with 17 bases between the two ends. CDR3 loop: CAGRSDSFYGYTF. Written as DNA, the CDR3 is TGTGCCGGCCGTTCAGACAGCTTCTATGGCTACACCTTC.

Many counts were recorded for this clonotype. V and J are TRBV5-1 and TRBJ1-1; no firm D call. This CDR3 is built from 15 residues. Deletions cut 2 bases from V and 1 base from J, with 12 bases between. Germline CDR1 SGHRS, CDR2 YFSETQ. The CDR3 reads CASSLETGANTEAFF. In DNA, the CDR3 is TGCGCCAGCAGCTTAGAAACGGGAGCGAACACTGAAGCTTTCTTT.

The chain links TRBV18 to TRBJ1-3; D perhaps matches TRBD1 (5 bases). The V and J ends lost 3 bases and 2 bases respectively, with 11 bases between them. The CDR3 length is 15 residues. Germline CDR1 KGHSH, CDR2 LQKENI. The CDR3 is CASSPPTVTGNTIYF. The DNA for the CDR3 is TGTGCCAGCTCACCGCCGACAGTCACTGGAAACACCATATATTTT.

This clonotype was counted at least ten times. This chain's CDR3 is CASSPLQETQYF. DNA of the CDR3: TGCGCCAGCAGCCCGCTTCAAGAGACCCAGTACTTC. J is TRBJ2-5 and V is TRBV5-1; no reliable D call. Trimming pared 4 bases from V and 2 bases from J, leaving 6 bases between. In germline, CDR1 is SGHRS, CDR2 YFSETQ. This CDR3 has 12 residues.

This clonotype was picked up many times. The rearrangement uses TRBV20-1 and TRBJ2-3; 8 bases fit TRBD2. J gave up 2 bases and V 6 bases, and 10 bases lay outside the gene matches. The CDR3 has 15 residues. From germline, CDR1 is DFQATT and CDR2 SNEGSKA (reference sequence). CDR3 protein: CSAASTSDYTDTQYF. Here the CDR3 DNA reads TGCAGTGCCGCATCGACTAGCGACTACACAGATACGCAGTATTTT.

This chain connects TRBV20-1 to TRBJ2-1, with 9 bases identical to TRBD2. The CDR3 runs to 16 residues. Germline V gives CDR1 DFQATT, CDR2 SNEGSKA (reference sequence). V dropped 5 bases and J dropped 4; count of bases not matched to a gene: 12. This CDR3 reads CSAWIPLAGEYNEQFF. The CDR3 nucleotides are TGCAGTGCTTGGATCCCATTAGCGGGAGAGTACAATGAGCAGTTCTTC.

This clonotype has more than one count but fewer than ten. CDR3 amino acids: CASRMRGGRETQYF. CDR3 DNA sequence: TGTGCCAGCAGGATGCGGGGGGGCCGGGAGACCCAGTACTTC. The gene calls are TRBV2 and TRBJ2-5; 9 bases match TRBD2. The CDR3 runs to 14 residues. The germline V gene encodes CDR1 SNHLY and CDR2 FYNNEI. J lost 5 bases, V lost 6 bases, and 7 bases had no gene match.

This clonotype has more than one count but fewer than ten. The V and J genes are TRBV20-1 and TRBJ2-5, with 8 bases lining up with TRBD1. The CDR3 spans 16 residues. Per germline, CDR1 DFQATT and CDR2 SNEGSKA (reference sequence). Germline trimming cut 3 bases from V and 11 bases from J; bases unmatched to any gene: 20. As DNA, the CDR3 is TGCAGTGCTAGCTCCACCCTGACAGGGGTAGGCGATGAGCAGTACTTC. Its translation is CSASSTLTGVGDEQYF.

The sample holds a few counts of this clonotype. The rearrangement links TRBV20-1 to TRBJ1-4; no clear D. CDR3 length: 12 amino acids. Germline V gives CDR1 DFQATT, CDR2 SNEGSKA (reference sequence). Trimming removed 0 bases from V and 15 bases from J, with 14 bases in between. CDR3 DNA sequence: TGCAGTGCTAGAGATTACGCAGGATTGTTGTTTTTT. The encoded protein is CSARDYAGLLFF.

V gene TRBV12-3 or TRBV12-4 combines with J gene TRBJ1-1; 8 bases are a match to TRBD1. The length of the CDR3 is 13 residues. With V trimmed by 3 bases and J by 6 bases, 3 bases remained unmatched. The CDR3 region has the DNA TGTGCCAGCAGTTTCACAGGGGGATCTGAAGCTTTCTTT. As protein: CASSFTGGSEAFF.

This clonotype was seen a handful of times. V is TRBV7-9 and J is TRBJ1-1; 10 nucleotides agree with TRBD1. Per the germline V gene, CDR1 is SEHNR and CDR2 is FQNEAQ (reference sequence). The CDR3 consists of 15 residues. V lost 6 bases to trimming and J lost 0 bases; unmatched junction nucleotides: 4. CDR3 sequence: CASRSDRGMNTEAFF. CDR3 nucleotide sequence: TGTGCCAGCAGGTCGGACAGGGGGATGAACACTGAAGCTTTCTTT.

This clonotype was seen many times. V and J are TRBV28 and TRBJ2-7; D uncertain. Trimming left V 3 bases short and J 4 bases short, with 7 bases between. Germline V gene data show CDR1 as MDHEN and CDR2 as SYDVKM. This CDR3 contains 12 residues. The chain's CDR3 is CASSFISYEQYF. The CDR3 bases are TGTGCCAGCAGTTTTATATCGTACGAGCAGTACTTC. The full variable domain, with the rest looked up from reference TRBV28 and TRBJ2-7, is DVKVTQSSRYLVKRTGEKVFLECVQDMDHENMFWYRQDPGLGLRLIYFSYDVKMKEKGDIPEGYSVSREKKERFSLILESASTNQTSMYLCASSFISYEQYFGPGTRLTVT.

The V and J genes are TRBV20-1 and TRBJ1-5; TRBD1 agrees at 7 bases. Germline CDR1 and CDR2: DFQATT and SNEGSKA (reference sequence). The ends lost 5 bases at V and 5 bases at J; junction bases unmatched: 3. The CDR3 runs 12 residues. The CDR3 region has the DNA TGCAGTGCTTTTACAGGGGATCAGCCCCAGCATTTT. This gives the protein CSAFTGDQPQHF.